The 17 T cell receptor beta chains presented below share a single source sample, sequenced in a study of T-cell memory formation after mild COVID-19. TCRdb re-called the 5' RACE reads with MiXCR, one entry per CDR3 protein. The sample holds roughly 340,000 distinct CDR3 sequences, 20% seen once. Material: PBMCs or a T cell subset sorted from them (not recorded which). The receptors here all came from a man aged 18 to 30 who had mild COVID-19 (a few samples of this study predate the infection). Cell type and time point are not known.

The sample holds a few counts of this clonotype. This chain links TRBV5-1 with TRBJ1-1; no reliable D call. Per the germline V gene, CDR1 is SGHRS and CDR2 is YFSETQ. Deletions cut 3 bases from V and 0 bases from J, with 12 bases between. This CDR3 has 15 amino acids. CDR3: CASSSGRGMNTEAFF. The CDR3 DNA reads as TGCGCCAGCAGCTCCGGGAGAGGGATGAACACTGAAGCTTTCTTT.

The chain's CDR3 is CASSYASGSLPYNEQFF. The DNA of the CDR3 is TGTGCCAGCAGTTACGCTAGCGGGAGTCTTCCTTACAATGAGCAGTTCTTC. The chain has TRBV6-2 or TRBV6-3 and TRBJ2-1; 10 nucleotides agree with TRBD2. Germline CDR1 and CDR2: MNHEY and SVGEGT. This CDR3 comprises 17 residues. V was clipped by 2 bases and J by 4 bases; unmatched bases: 8.

This clonotype appeared a few times. The chain is built from TRBV28 and TRBJ2-2; 7 nucleotides agree with TRBD2. The length of the CDR3 is 16 residues. The junction had 7 bases not matched to a gene; V was cut back by 6 bases and J by 0 bases. Germline CDR1 MDHEN, CDR2 SYDVKM. CDR3 nucleotides: TGTGCCAGCAGCGCTCAGGCGGGGGCGAACACCGGGGAGCTGTTTTTT. This encodes CASSAQAGANTGELFF.

This clonotype was seen a handful of times. This sequence joins TRBV18 and TRBJ1-6, with a weak D call TRBD1 (5 bases). This CDR3 has 14 amino acids. Germline V gene data show CDR1 as KGHSH and CDR2 as LQKENI. V lost 3 bases to trimming and J lost 8 bases, with 11 bases between them. The chain's CDR3 is CASSPQGGDSPLHF. The CDR3 coding sequence is TGTGCCAGCTCACCCCAGGGAGGGGATTCACCCCTCCACTTT.

The chain recombines TRBV12-3 or TRBV12-4 with TRBJ2-2; the match to TRBD1 covers 7 bases. This CDR3 contains 16 residues. Trimming cost V 5 bases and J 3 bases; bases outside gene matches: 9. The CDR3 region is CASSALRQGDTGELFF. CDR3 nucleotide sequence: TGTGCCAGCAGTGCCCTTCGACAGGGAGACACCGGGGAGCTGTTTTTT.

This clonotype was seen only a few times. This sequence joins TRBV7-2 and TRBJ2-7, with D unclear. Looked up from germline, CDR1 is SGHTA and CDR2 is FQGNSA. Trimming cost V 5 bases and J 6 bases, with 20 bases left between them. This CDR3 comprises 15 residues. The CDR3, as DNA: TGTGCCAGCAGCCAGGCGGCCCTAAACCCACGCGAGCAGTACTTC. Encoded protein: CASSQAALNPREQYF.

This chain connects TRBV9 to TRBJ1-5; D is perhaps TRBD1 (6 bases). CDR3 length: 15 residues. Trimming shortened V by 0 bases and J by 3 bases, and 10 bases separated the two germline ends. Germline CDR1 reads SGDLS; CDR2 reads YYNGEE. DNA of the CDR3: TGTGCCAGCAGCGTAGGAGGGGGTGACAATCAGCCCCAGCATTTT. Translation gives CASSVGGGDNQPQHF.

This clonotype was counted a single time. The chain links TRBV7-2 to TRBJ1-4; D is unresolved. This CDR3 comprises 15 residues. Germline V gene sequence: CDR1 SGHTA, CDR2 FQGNSA. V was pared by 5 bases and J by 10 bases, with 20 bases between. CDR3 nucleotides: TGTGCCAGCAGCCCTGGCGGGCCGAGGGCGGGAAAACTGTTTTTT. Translated: CASSPGGPRAGKLFF.

The CDR3, as DNA: TGCGCCAGCAGCTTGAACAGGGTCGGGGCCAACGTCCTGACTTTC. Amino acid sequence: CASSLNRVGANVLTF. V is TRBV5-1 and J is TRBJ2-6, with TRBD1 as a possible D gene (6 bases). Germline-derived CDR1 and CDR2 are SGHRS and YFSETQ. Trimming removed 1 base at V and 4 bases at J, with 9 bases between. The CDR3 sequence is 15 residues long.

This clonotype was seen a handful of times. The rearrangement joins TRBV4-1 to TRBJ2-2; tentatively, D is TRBD1 or TRBD2 (6 bases each). Germline loops: CDR1 MGHRA, CDR2 YSYEKL. Trimming pared 0 bases from V and 6 bases from J, leaving 11 bases between. This CDR3 contains 15 residues. The CDR3 spells CASSQDLGGPGELFF. In DNA form, the CDR3 reads TGCGCCAGCAGCCAAGATTTGGGGGGCCCCGGGGAGCTGTTTTTT.

Only a few counts were recorded for this clonotype. The J gene is TRBJ2-7, the V gene TRBV7-6, with 8 bases lining up with TRBD1. The germline gives CDR1 SGHVS, CDR2 FNYEAQ. The J segment lost 1 base and the V segment lost 1 base, leaving 9 bases of the junction unmatched. The CDR3 length is 17 residues. The CDR3 spells CASSLGNDRGSSYEQYF. Here the CDR3 DNA reads TGTGCCAGCAGCTTAGGGAATGACAGGGGATCGTCCTACGAGCAGTACTTC.

The chain is built from TRBV6-2 or TRBV6-3 and TRBJ2-7; D unclear. The V end lost 10 bases, the J end lost 6 bases, and 16 bases lay between the germline ends. The germline V gene encodes CDR1 MNHEY and CDR2 SVGEGT. This CDR3 has 12 amino acids. The CDR3: CATRTGAAEQYF. CDR3 DNA: TGTGCCACCCGGACGGGTGCCGCCGAGCAGTACTTC.

The chain recombines TRBV6-5 with TRBJ1-2, with TRBD1 matching 8 bases. Germline CDR1 reads MNHEY; CDR2 reads SVGAGI. CDR3 length: 15 residues. Losses at the gene ends were 3 bases for V and 6 bases for J; bases not matched to a gene: 9. CDR3 residues: CASSYPGQALHGYTF. CDR3 coding DNA: TGTGCCAGCAGTTATCCGGGACAGGCACTCCATGGCTACACCTTC.

The DNA for the CDR3 is TGCGCCAGCAGCCAAGATTTTAATCGCGGGGAAAAACTGTTTTTT. Translated: CASSQDFNRGEKLFF. The chain joins TRBV4-3 to TRBJ1-4; no clear D. Germline V gene lookup returns CDR1 LGHNA and CDR2 YSLEER. The CDR3 has 15 amino acids. The V end was cut by 0 bases, the J end by 8 bases, with 13 bases between.

This clonotype was seen a few times. The rearrangement joins TRBV28 to TRBJ2-5, with D maybe TRBD1 (5 bases). The CDR3 covers 12 residues. Germline V gene lookup returns CDR1 MDHEN and CDR2 SYDVKM. V dropped 6 bases and J dropped 10 bases, with 15 bases sitting between them. The CDR3 DNA follows: TGTGCCAGCAGCCTACGCAGGGCTATCCAGTACTTC. It translates to CASSLRRAIQYF.

The chain joins TRBV5-1 to TRBJ2-3; unclear D gene. Germline lookup yields CDR1 SGHRS and CDR2 YFSETQ. This CDR3 contains 15 residues. V was cut by 5 bases and J by 0 bases, with 13 bases left in between. This chain's CDR3 is CASSWRTVSTDTQYF. In nucleotides, the CDR3 is TGCGCCAGCAGTTGGCGGACGGTGAGCACAGATACGCAGTATTTT.

CDR3 amino acids: CASSLSGDPDTQYF. As DNA, the CDR3 is TGTGCCAGCAGCCTGAGCGGGGATCCAGATACGCAGTATTTT. The rearrangement links TRBV3-1 to TRBJ2-3; 7 bases are a match to TRBD2. There are 14 residues in the CDR3. After removal of 4 bases from V and 4 bases from J, the junction contained 5 bases not matched to a gene. The germline gives CDR1 LGHDT, CDR2 YNNKEL (reference sequence).